Presented here are 27 T cell receptor beta chains from one specimen sequenced in a study of shared clonotypes between healthy human individuals. Terminally differentiated effector memory CD45RA+ cells were left out of the naive CD8 fraction, which was CD45RO-negative and positively selected for CCR7. Produced via immunoSEQ multiplex PCR; TCRdb's table is partial and in-frame only. The sample yields some 740,000 clones, 80% to 95% seen once. The sample comprised naive CD8+ T cells sorted from blood. These TCRs come from a man between 25 and 39 years old in good health.

V gene TRBV7-9 combines with J gene TRBJ2-4; D not resolved. Trimming took 6 bases from V and 9 from J, leaving 15 bases between them. The CDR3 spans 13 residues. Germline V gives CDR1 SEHNR, CDR2 FQNEAQ (reference sequence). The CDR3: CASSPNGRSIQYF. The CDR3 nucleotides read TGTGCCAGCAGTCCCAACGGGCGGAGCATTCAGTACTTC. Drawing the rest from reference TRBV7-9 and TRBJ2-4, the complete variable domain is DTGVSQNPRHKITKRGQNVTFRCDPISEHNRLYWYRQTLGQGPEFLTYFQNEAQLEKSRLLSDRFSAERPKGSFSTLEIQRTEQGDSAMYLCASSPNGRSIQYFGAGTRLSVL.

V usage is TRBV7-9 and J usage is TRBJ2-7; a weak D match, TRBD1 (6 bases). Trimming pared 5 bases from V and 8 bases from J, leaving 22 bases between. This CDR3 region has 15 residues. The germline V gene encodes CDR1 SEHNR and CDR2 FQNEAQ (reference sequence). The CDR3 region is CASSDSTLTGSKQYF. CDR3 bases: TGTGCCAGCAGCGACAGTACCCTTACAGGGTCTAAGCAGTACTTC.

The chain couples TRBV5-5 to TRBJ1-5; D possibly corresponds to TRBD1 (5 bases). The V end was cut by 0 bases, the J end by 0 bases, with 13 bases between. CDR1 and CDR2 from the germline V gene are SGHKS and YYEKEE (reference sequence). The CDR3 runs 17 residues. This chain's CDR3 is CASSLAAVRVSNQPQHF. The CDR3 DNA sequence: TGTGCCAGCAGCTTGGCCGCGGTCAGGGTTAGCAATCAGCCCCAGCATTTT. Combining the CDR3 with reference TRBV5-5 and TRBJ1-5 gives the whole variable domain DAGVTQSPTHLIKTRGQQVTLRCSPISGHKSVSWYQQVLGQGPQFIFQYYEKEERGRGNFPDRFSARQFPNYSSELNVNALLLGDSALYLCASSLAAVRVSNQPQHFGDGTRLSIL.

The chain has TRBV2 and TRBJ2-1; D ambiguous. This CDR3 is built from 14 residues. CDR1 SNHLY and CDR2 FYNNEI come from the germline V gene. V lost 3 bases to trimming and J lost 4 bases, with 10 bases between them. This CDR3 reads CASSEPSRYNEQFF. In DNA, the CDR3 is TGTGCCAGCAGTGAGCCCTCTCGTTACAATGAGCAGTTCTTC. The full variable domain, its missing parts supplied by reference TRBV2 and TRBJ2-1, is EPEVTQTPSHQVTQMGQEVILRCVPISNHLYFYWYRQILGQKVEFLVSFYNNEISEKSEIFDDQFSVERPDGSNFTLKIRSTKLEDSAMYFCASSEPSRYNEQFFGPGTRLTVL.

The V and J genes are TRBV2 and TRBJ1-2, with D tentatively TRBD1 (5 bases). The CDR3 sequence is 12 residues long. Trimming shortened V by 10 bases and J by 8 bases, and 17 bases separated the two germline ends. Germline values: CDR1 SNHLY, CDR2 FYNNEI. The chain's CDR3 is CANDSPAGGYTF. The CDR3 region has the DNA TGTGCCAACGACAGCCCGGCGGGGGGCTACACCTTC.

V and J are TRBV9 and TRBJ2-1; 10 bases map to TRBD2. Trimming at V came to 4 bases and at J to 4 bases, leaving 11 bases not matched to a gene. The germline V gene has CDR1 SGDLS and CDR2 YYNGEE. The CDR3 extends over 17 amino acids. CDR3 residues: CASSFLSGRLPYNEQFF. CDR3 in DNA: TGTGCCAGCAGCTTTCTTAGCGGGAGGCTCCCATACAATGAGCAGTTCTTC.

In DNA, the CDR3 is TGTGCCAGCAGTCCCCTCCAGGCGGGAGGTCTCACAGATACGCAGTATTTT. The encoded protein is CASSPLQAGGLTDTQYF. The gene calls are TRBV28 and TRBJ2-3, with 8 positions matching TRBD2. Germline trimming cut 5 bases from V and 2 bases from J; bases unmatched to any gene: 12. Looked up from germline, CDR1 is MDHEN and CDR2 is SYDVKM. The length of the CDR3 is 17 residues.

V and J are TRBV27 and TRBJ2-2; maybe TRBD2 (5 bases). The germline V gene has CDR1 MNHEY and CDR2 SMNVEV (reference sequence). The CDR3 extends over 13 amino acids. Trimming stripped 6 bases from V and 5 bases from J, with 10 bases between. CDR3 protein: CASRGGRTGELFF. The CDR3 bases are TGTGCCAGCAGGGGCGGGCGGACCGGGGAGCTGTTTTTT.

This sequence joins TRBV6-6 and TRBJ2-5; D call uncertain. From germline, CDR1 is MNHNY and CDR2 SVGAGI (reference sequence). The CDR3 extends over 14 amino acids. V was clipped by 8 bases and J by 0 bases, with 13 bases between them. CDR3 nucleotide sequence: TGTGCCAGCTCCCCGATCAGCGACCAAGAGACCCAGTACTTC. It encodes CASSPISDQETQYF.

This sequence joins TRBV30 and TRBJ2-7; tentatively, D is TRBD1 (5 bases). Trimming pared 4 bases from V and 0 bases from J, leaving 7 bases between. CDR1 and CDR2 (germline): GTSNPN, SVGIG (reference sequence). The length of the CDR3 is 12 residues. This CDR3 is CAWTTASYEQYF. The CDR3 bases are TGTGCCTGGACGACAGCCTCCTACGAGCAGTACTTC. The full variable domain, completed using reference TRBV30 and TRBJ2-7, is SQTIHQWPATLVQPVGSPLSLECTVEGTSNPNLYWYRQAAGRGLQLLFYSVGIGQISSEVPQNLSASRPQDRQFILSSKKLLLSDSGFYLCAWTTASYEQYFGPGTRLTVT.

The J gene is TRBJ2-7, the V gene TRBV5-1; the match to TRBD1 covers 7 bases. Germline CDR1 is SGHRS and CDR2 is YFSETQ. This CDR3 contains 16 residues. V lost 0 bases, J lost 2 bases, and 8 bases stayed unmatched. The CDR3 loop is CASSLASTGVAYEQYF. CDR3 nucleotide sequence: TGCGCCAGCAGCTTGGCCTCTACAGGGGTGGCCTACGAGCAGTACTTC.

V is TRBV28 and J is TRBJ2-7, with 7 positions matching TRBD1. CDR1 MDHEN and CDR2 SYDVKM come from the germline V gene. This CDR3 is built from 14 residues. The V segment lost 3 bases and the J segment 3 bases; nucleotides outside the gene matches: 5. CDR3 sequence reads: CASSFRQGGYEQYF. CDR3 coding DNA: TGTGCCAGCAGTTTTCGACAGGGTGGCTACGAGCAGTACTTC. The full variable domain, in which reference TRBV28 and TRBJ2-7 provide the parts outside the CDR3, is DVKVTQSSRYLVKRTGEKVFLECVQDMDHENMFWYRQDPGLGLRLIYFSYDVKMKEKGDIPEGYSVSREKKERFSLILESASTNQTSMYLCASSFRQGGYEQYFGPGTRLTVT.

In this sample, this clone turned up once. The V gene is TRBV19, the J gene TRBJ2-3; D perhaps matches TRBD1 (5 bases). The CDR3 runs to 18 residues. Deletions cut 0 bases from V and 0 bases from J, with 16 bases between. Germline CDR1 reads LNHDA; CDR2 reads SQIVND (reference sequence). DNA of the CDR3: TGTGCCAGTAGTATAGAGGGGCGTCACACTATTAGCACAGATACGCAGTATTTT. Protein: CASSIEGRHTISTDTQYF.

The V call is TRBV27, the J call TRBJ2-7, with a weak D call TRBD1 (6 bases). CDR1 MNHEY and CDR2 SMNVEV come from the germline V gene (reference sequence). The CDR3 totals 13 residues. The ends were cut back, 4 bases at V and 1 base at J, with 8 bases in the middle. The DNA for the CDR3 is TGTGCCAGCAGTTACGGACAGTCCTACGAGCAGTACTTC. Its protein product is CASSYGQSYEQYF.

The chain is built from TRBV7-9 and TRBJ1-1, with TRBD1 matching 10 bases. The ends lost 5 bases at V and 8 bases at J; junction bases unmatched: 14. This CDR3 has 16 amino acids. CDR1 and CDR2 from the germline V gene are SEHNR and FQNEAQ (reference sequence). The CDR3 spells CASSPRTGQGVQEAFF. The CDR3 bases are TGTGCCAGCAGCCCTAGGACCGGACAGGGGGTTCAAGAAGCTTTCTTT.

The gene calls are TRBV15 and TRBJ2-1; D unresolved. CDR1 LNHNV and CDR2 YYDKDF come from the germline V gene (reference sequence). CDR3 size: 18 residues. Trimming took 0 bases from V and 0 from J, leaving 15 bases between them. The CDR3 protein is CATSRDISFGDSYNEQFF. CDR3 bases: TGTGCCACCAGCAGAGATATTAGTTTTGGCGACTCCTACAATGAGCAGTTCTTC.

This chain joins TRBV29-1 and TRBJ2-1; 8 positions match TRBD2. The CDR3 consists of 17 residues. Germline CDR1 SQVTM, CDR2 ANQGSEA. Trimming at V came to 1 base and at J to 4 bases, leaving 12 bases not matched to a gene. For the CDR3, the DNA is TGCAGCGTTGAAGGGACCATTACTAGCGGCACATACAATGAGCAGTTCTTC. Its translation: CSVEGTITSGTYNEQFF.

The V and J genes are TRBV4-3 and TRBJ2-5; D is perhaps TRBD2 (5 bases). Trimming removed 5 bases at V and 0 bases at J, with 10 bases between. This CDR3 spans 14 amino acids. Germline loops: CDR1 LGHNA, CDR2 YSLEER. This CDR3 is CASSVRRDQETQYF. The CDR3 bases are TGCGCCAGCAGCGTGCGGCGGGACCAAGAGACCCAGTACTTC.

The gene calls are TRBV15 and TRBJ2-7, with TRBD2 matching over 7 bases. The length of the CDR3 is 13 residues. Germline assignment: CDR1 LNHNV and CDR2 YYDKDF (reference sequence). V lost 5 bases, J lost 3 bases, and 4 bases stayed unmatched. The CDR3 nucleotides are TGTGCCACCAGCGGCCGGGACTACTACGAGCAGTACTTC. This codes for CATSGRDYYEQYF.

The V gene is TRBV7-8, the J gene TRBJ2-1; 8 bases match TRBD1. The V and J ends lost 1 base and 9 bases, in that order; junction bases with no gene match: 8. This CDR3 is 15 amino acids long. CDR1 SGHVS and CDR2 FQNEAQ come from the germline V gene. In nucleotides, the CDR3 is TGTGCCAGCAGCTTAGACGAGACAGGGGTATTTGAGCAGTTCTTC. This gives the protein CASSLDETGVFEQFF.

This chain joins TRBV7-9 and TRBJ1-1; the D gene is possibly TRBD1 (6 bases). Per the germline V gene, CDR1 is SEHNR and CDR2 is FQNEAQ (reference sequence). CDR3 length: 15 amino acids. V lost 5 bases and J lost 3, with 16 bases in between. The CDR3: CASSKWGALDTEAFF. The DNA for the CDR3 is TGTGCCAGCAGCAAGTGGGGGGCCCTCGACACTGAAGCTTTCTTT.

The rearrangement links TRBV10-1 to TRBJ2-1; 10 nucleotides align to TRBD1. After removal of 8 bases from V and 9 bases from J, the junction contained 10 bases not matched to a gene. Germline-derived CDR1 and CDR2 are WNHNN and SYGVQD (reference sequence). The CDR3 covers 14 residues. CDR3 sequence: CASGGTGVGGEQFF. DNA for the CDR3: TGCGCCAGCGGCGGGACAGGGGTTGGCGGTGAGCAGTTCTTC.

This clone was seen only a few times. The chain couples TRBV4-1 to TRBJ2-7; 8 nucleotides align to TRBD1. The CDR3 contains 15 residues. Unmatched junction bases numbered 7, after V lost 0 bases and J lost 6 bases. Germline-derived CDR1 and CDR2 are MGHRA and YSYEKL. CDR3 nucleotide sequence: TGCGCCAGCAGCCAAGACGGACAGGGCGAAGTCGAGCAGTACTTC. Its translation: CASSQDGQGEVEQYF.

The rearrangement uses TRBV2 and TRBJ1-2; no clear D gene. V was cut by 5 bases and J by 5 bases, with 12 bases left in between. This CDR3 region has 13 residues. Germline V gene sequence: CDR1 SNHLY, CDR2 FYNNEI. This CDR3 is CASSRPEAYGYTF. The DNA for the CDR3 is TGTGCCAGCAGTCGACCGGAGGCATATGGCTACACCTTC.

The J gene is TRBJ2-5, the V gene TRBV5-4; D might be TRBD1 or TRBD2, each matching 5 bases. The CDR3 sequence is 14 residues long. V lost 4 bases and J lost 4, with 14 bases in between. CDR1 is SGHNT, CDR2 YYREEE, per germline (reference sequence). The CDR3 DNA follows: TGTGCCAGCAGCCTAAGGGGAGAGGGAGAGACCCAGTACTTC. This translates into CASSLRGEGETQYF.

The chain couples TRBV10-1 to TRBJ2-5; D possibly corresponds to TRBD2 (7 bases). Trimming took 11 bases from V and 1 from J, leaving 14 bases between them. Germline lookup yields CDR1 WNHNN and CDR2 SYGVQD (reference sequence). The CDR3 length is 13 residues. This CDR3 is CAPRGGSQETQYF. The CDR3 coding sequence is TGCGCCCCCAGGGGCGGGAGCCAAGAGACCCAGTACTTC.

The chain recombines TRBV29-1 with TRBJ2-2; D is uncertain. CDR3 length: 13 amino acids. V was clipped by 5 bases and J by 1 base, with 8 bases between them. Germline V gene sequence: CDR1 SQVTM, CDR2 ANQGSEA. This chain's CDR3 is CSVNRENTGELFF. In DNA, the CDR3 is TGCAGCGTTAACAGAGAGAACACCGGGGAGCTGTTTTTT.